This TCR beta chain was sequenced in a study of cytomegalovirus exposure and HLA in healthy donors. General study points: Researchers reported that three CMV-associated chains were confirmed in vitro as CMV antigen-specific. Some 16,000 TCR beta sequences were associated with HLA alleles at 0.05 false discovery rate in a later analysis.

The PCR contained 60 Vbeta and 13 Jbeta primers. Only in-frame clones appear in the TCRdb table, and some are missing; sequencing was by immunoSEQ multiplex PCR. This table holds some 110,000 clones, 65% to 80% found once. Germline CDR1 is SGHRS and CDR2 is YFSETQ. This CDR3 has 14 amino acids. V was clipped by 2 bases and J by 3 bases, with 11 bases between them. This clone occurred once. The antigen remains unidentified. The receptor was derived from a woman between 45 and 65 years old in good health and CMV-seropositive. The sequencing input was PBMCs. The genes are TRBV5-1 and TRBJ1-2, with D perhaps matching TRBD1 (5 bases). The CDR3 reads CASSFAGTDYGYTF. CDR3 DNA: TGCGCCAGCAGCTTTGCAGGGACTGACTATGGCTACACCTTC.